This record looks at one TCR beta chain sequence and its context. Clones were read by immunoSEQ multiplex PCR, and TCRdb kept only the in-frame ones, dropping some. The sample shows 200,000 to 250,000 clones, 70% to 90% of them seen only once. This record belongs to a study of blood T cell repertoires in COVID-19. Germline CDR1 and CDR2: SGHAT and FQDESV (reference sequence). V was clipped by 0 bases and J by 4 bases, with 13 bases between them. The CDR3 covers 16 residues. What was sequenced was PBMCs or T cells enriched from blood (not recorded which). The receptor comes from a woman aged 40 to 55 with acute COVID-19. J is TRBJ2-1 and V is TRBV11-1; no reliable D call. The CDR3 here is CASSLAFSQKYNEQFF. CDR3 sequence (DNA): TGTGCCAGCAGCTTAGCTTTCTCACAGAAGTACAATGAGCAGTTCTTC.